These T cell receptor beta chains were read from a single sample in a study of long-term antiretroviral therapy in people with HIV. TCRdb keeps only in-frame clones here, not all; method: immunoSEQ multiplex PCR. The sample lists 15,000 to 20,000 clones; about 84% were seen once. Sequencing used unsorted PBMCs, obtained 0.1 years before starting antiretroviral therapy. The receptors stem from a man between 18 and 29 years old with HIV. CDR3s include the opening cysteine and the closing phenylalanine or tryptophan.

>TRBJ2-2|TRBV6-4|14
CASSELAGTGELFF
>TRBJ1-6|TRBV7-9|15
CASSYQGNRGSPLHF
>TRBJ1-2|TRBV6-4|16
CASRERQIPANYGYTF
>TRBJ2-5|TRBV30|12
CAWVGQFETQYF
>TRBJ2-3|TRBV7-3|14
CASSLTGGPDTQYF
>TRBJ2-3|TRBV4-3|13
CASSRGFSDTQYF
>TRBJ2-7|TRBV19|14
CASSIQDTTYEQYF
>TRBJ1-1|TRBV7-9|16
CASSDIGGGVGTEAFF
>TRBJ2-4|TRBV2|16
CASSLGLAAHNNIQYF
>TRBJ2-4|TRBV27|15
CASSTFGGQVNIQYF
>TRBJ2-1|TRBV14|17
CASSQAGTGSNRNEQFF
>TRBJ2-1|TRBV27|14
CASSLGGGFNEQFF
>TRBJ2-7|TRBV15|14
CATSRVGTSYEQYF
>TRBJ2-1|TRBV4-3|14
CASSQDRGAGEQFF
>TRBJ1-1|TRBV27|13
CASSWDGNTEAFF
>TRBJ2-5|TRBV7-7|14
CASSLDGGLSVQYF
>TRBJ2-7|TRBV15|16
CATSRGWRRGSYEQYF
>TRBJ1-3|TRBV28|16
CASSDTGTRGANTIYF
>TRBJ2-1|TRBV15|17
CATSSRLVVSSYNEQFF
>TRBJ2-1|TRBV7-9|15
CASSLLLADNNEQFF
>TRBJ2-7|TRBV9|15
CASSRRQGAYYEQYF
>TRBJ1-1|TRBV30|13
CAWRDPSLGEAFF
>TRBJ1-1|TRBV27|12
CASSARDGEAFF
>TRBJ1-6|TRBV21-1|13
CARRDRGNSPLHF
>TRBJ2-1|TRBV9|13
CASSVGSALEQFF
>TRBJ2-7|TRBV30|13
CAWSNIDGYEQYF
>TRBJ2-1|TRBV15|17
CATSLETGLAGGNEQFF
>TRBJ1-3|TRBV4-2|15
CASSLGQDSGNTIYF
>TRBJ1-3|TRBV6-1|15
CASREPGRGPDTIYF
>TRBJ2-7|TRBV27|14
CASSRGVQVYEQYF
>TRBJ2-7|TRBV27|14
CASSLSQGALEQYF
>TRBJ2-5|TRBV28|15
CASSGGQGGRETQYF
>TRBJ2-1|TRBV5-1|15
CASSLAAVPYNEQFF
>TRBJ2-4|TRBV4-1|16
CASSPSDRAAKNIQYF
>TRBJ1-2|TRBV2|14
CASTTAGWPYGYTF
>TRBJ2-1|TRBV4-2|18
CASSPMVYGGSSYNEQFF
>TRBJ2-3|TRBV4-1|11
CASSGGNTQYF
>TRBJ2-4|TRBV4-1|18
CASLGGMALRSGENIQYF
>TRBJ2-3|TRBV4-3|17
CASSQDLGTSPPDTQYF
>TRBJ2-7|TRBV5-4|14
CASSPRTSPYEQYF
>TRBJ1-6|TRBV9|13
CASSTGGDSPLHF
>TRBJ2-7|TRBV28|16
CASSIYGTIKSYEQYF
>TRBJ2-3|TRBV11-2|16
CASSPSSGLSTDTQYF
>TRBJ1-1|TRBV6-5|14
CASSALQGGTEAFF
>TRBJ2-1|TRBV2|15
CASSLTSGGYNEQFF
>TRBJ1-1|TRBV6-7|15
CASTQCPIMNTEAFF
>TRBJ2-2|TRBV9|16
CASSPPGRSNTGELFF
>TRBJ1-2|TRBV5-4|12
CASGQGNYGYTF
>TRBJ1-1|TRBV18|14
CASSREQGNTEAFF
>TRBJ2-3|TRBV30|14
CAWSSSFYTDTQYF
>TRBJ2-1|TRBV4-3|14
CASSQDNGGGEQFF
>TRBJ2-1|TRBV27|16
CASSLYPSSPYNEQFF
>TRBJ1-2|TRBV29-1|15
CSVAAGSILRGGYTF
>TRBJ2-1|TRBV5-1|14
CASRTSGRGNEQFF
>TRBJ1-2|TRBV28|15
CASSGLDSHSYGYTF
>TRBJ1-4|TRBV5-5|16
CASSSSPTATNEKLFF
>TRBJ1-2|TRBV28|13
CASRPTGKSGYTF
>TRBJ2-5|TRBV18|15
CASSPFDSPEETQYF
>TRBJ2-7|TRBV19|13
CASSIGYGREQYF
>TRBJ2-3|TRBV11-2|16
CASSMTSGRVADTQYF